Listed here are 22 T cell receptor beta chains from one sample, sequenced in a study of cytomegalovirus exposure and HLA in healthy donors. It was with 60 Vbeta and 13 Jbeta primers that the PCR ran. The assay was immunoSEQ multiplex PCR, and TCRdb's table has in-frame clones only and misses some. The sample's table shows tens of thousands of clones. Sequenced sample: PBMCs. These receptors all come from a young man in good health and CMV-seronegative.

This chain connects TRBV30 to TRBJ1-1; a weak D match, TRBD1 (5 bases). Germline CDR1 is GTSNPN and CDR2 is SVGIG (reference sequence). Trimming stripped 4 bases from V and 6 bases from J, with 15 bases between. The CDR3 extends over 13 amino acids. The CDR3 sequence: CAWIIRTPPEAFF. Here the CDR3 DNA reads TGTGCCTGGATCATCAGGACACCTCCTGAAGCTTTCTTT. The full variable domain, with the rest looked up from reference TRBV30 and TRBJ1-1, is SQTIHQWPATLVQPVGSPLSLECTVEGTSNPNLYWYRQAAGRGLQLLFYSVGIGQISSEVPQNLSASRPQDRQFILSSKKLLLSDSGFYLCAWIIRTPPEAFFGQGTRLTVV.

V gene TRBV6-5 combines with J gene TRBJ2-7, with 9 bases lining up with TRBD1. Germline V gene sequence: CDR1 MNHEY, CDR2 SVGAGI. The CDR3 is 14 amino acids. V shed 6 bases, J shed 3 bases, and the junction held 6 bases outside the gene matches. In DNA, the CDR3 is TGTGCCAGCAGCCTGGGACAGGGAAGCTACGAGCAGTACTTC. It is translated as CASSLGQGSYEQYF.

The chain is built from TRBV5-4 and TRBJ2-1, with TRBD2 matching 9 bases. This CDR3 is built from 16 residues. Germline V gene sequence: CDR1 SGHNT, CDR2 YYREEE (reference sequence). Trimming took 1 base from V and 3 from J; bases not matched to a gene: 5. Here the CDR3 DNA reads TGTGCCAGCAGCTTGTCGTCTAGCGGGAACTACAATGAGCAGTTCTTC. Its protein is CASSLSSSGNYNEQFF.

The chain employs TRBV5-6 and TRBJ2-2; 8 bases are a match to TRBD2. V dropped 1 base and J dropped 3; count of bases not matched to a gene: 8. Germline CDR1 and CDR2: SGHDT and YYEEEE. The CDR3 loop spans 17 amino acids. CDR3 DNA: TGTGCCAGCAGCTTGTCCTTTGGGCGGGAGGACACCGGGGAGCTGTTTTTT. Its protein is CASSLSFGREDTGELFF.

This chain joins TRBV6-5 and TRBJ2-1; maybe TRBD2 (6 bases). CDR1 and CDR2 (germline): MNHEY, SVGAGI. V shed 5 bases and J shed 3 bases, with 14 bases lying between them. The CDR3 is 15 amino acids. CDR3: CASSLRGGDYNEQFF. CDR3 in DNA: TGTGCCAGCAGTCTCCGGGGAGGAGACTACAATGAGCAGTTCTTC.

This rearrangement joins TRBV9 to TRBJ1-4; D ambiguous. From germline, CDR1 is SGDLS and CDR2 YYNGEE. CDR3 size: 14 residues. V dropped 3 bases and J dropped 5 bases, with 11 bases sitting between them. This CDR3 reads CASSAAAPNEKLFF. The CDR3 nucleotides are TGTGCCAGCAGCGCGGCGGCCCCCAATGAAAAACTGTTTTTT.

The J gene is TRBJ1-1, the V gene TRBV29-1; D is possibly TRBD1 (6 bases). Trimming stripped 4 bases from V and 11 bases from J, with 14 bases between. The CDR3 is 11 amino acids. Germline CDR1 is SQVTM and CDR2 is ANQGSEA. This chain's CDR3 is CSVVTGGDAFF. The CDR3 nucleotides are TGCAGCGTTGTGACGGGGGGCGATGCTTTCTTT.

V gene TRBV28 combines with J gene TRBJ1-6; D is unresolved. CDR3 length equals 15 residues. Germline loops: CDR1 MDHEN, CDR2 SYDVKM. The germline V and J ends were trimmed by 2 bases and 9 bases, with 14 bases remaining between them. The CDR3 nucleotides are TGTGCCAGCAGTTTAGTAGGCCCAAGCGGTTCACCCCTCCACTTT. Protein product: CASSLVGPSGSPLHF. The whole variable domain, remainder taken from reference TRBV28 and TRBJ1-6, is DVKVTQSSRYLVKRTGEKVFLECVQDMDHENMFWYRQDPGLGLRLIYFSYDVKMKEKGDIPEGYSVSREKKERFSLILESASTNQTSMYLCASSLVGPSGSPLHFGNGTRLTVT.

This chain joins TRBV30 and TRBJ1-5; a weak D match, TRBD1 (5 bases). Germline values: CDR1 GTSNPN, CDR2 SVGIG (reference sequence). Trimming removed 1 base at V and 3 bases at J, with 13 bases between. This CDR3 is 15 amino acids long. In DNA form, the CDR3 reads TGTGCCTGGAGTGGCCCAGGGCCGATCAATCAGCCCCAGCATTTT. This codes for CAWSGPGPINQPQHF.

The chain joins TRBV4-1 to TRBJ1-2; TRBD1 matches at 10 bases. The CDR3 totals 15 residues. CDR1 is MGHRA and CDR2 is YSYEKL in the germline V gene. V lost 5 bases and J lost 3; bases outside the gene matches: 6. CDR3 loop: CASSDETGGDYGYTF. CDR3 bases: TGCGCCAGCAGCGATGAGACAGGGGGCGACTATGGCTACACCTTC.

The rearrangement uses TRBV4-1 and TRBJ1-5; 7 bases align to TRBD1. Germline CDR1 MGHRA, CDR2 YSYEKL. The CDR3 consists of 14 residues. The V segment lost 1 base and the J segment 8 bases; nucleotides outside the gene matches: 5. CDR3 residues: CASSQVTGMEPQHF. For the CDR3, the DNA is TGCGCCAGCAGCCAAGTGACAGGGATGGAGCCCCAGCATTTT.

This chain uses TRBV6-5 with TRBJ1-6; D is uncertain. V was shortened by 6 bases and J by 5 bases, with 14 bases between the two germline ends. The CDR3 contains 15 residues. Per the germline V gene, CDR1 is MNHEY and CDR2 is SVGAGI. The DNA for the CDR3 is TGTGCCAGCAGCCTCGGGGAAAGGGATAATTCACCCCTCCACTTT. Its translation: CASSLGERDNSPLHF.

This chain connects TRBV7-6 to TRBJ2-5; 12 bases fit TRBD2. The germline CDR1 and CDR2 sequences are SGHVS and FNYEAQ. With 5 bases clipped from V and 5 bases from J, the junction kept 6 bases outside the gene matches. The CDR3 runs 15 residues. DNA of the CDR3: TGTGCCAGCAGCCCCCGGACTAGCGGGATTGAGACCCAGTACTTC. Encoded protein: CASSPRTSGIETQYF.

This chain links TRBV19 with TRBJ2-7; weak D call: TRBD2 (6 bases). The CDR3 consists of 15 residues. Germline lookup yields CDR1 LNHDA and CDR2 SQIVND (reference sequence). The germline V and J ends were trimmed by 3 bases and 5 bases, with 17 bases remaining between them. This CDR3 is CASSIDGARENEQYF. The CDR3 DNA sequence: TGTGCCAGTAGTATTGACGGGGCGCGGGAAAACGAGCAGTACTTC.

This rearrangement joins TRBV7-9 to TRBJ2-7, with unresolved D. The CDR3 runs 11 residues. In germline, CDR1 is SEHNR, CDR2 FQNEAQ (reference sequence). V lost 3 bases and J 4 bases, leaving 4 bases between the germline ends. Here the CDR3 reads CASSLQYEQYF. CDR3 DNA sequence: TGTGCCAGCAGCTTGCAGTACGAGCAGTACTTC. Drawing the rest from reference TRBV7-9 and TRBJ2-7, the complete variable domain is DTGVSQNPRHKITKRGQNVTFRCDPISEHNRLYWYRQTLGQGPEFLTYFQNEAQLEKSRLLSDRFSAERPKGSFSTLEIQRTEQGDSAMYLCASSLQYEQYFGPGTRLTVT.

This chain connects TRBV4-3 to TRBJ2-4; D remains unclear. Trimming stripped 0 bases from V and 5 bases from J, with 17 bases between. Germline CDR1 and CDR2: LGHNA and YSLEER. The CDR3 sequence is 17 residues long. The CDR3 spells CASSQELGGQRQNIQYF. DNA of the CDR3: TGCGCCAGCAGCCAAGAGTTGGGTGGGCAGAGACAAAACATTCAGTACTTC.

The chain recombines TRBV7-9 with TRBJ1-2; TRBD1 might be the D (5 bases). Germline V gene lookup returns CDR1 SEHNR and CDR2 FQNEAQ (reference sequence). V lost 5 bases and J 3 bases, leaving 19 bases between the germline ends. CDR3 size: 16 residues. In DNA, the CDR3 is TGTGCCAGCAGCCCTGCCCCGGCGGGGCTAGACTATGGCTACACCTTC. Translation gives CASSPAPAGLDYGYTF.

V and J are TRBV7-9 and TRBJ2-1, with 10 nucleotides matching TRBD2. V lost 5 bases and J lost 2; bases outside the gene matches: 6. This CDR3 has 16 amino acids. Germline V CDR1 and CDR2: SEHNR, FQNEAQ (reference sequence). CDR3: CASSPTSGETYNEQFF. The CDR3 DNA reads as TGTGCCAGCAGCCCCACTAGCGGGGAAACCTACAATGAGCAGTTCTTC.

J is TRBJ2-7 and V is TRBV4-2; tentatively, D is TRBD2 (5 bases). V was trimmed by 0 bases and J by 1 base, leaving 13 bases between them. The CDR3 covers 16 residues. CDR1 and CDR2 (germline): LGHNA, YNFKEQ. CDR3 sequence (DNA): TGTGCCAGCAGCCAAGAGTTCGGCAGCGGTTCCTACGAGCAGTACTTC. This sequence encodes CASSQEFGSGSYEQYF.

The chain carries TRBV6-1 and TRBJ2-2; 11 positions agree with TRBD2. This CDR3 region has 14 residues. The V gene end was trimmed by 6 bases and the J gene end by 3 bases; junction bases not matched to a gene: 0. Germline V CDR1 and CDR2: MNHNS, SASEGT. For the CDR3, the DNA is TGTGCCAGCAGACTAGCGGGAGACACCGGGGAGCTGTTTTTT. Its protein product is CASRLAGDTGELFF.

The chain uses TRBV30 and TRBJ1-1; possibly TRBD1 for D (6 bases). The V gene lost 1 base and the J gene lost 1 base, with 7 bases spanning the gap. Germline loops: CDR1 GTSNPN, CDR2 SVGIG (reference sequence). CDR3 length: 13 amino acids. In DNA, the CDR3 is TGTGCCTGGAGTGAGACAGGGAACACTGAAGCTTTCTTT. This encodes CAWSETGNTEAFF.

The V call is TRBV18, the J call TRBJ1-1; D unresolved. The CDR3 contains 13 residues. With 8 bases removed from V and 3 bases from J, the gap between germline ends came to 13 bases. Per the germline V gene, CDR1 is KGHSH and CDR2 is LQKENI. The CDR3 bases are TGTGCCAGCCTCACTGCGGGTGACACTGAAGCTTTCTTT. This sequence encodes CASLTAGDTEAFF.